Below are 22 T cell receptor beta chains sequenced from a single sample in a study of T cells in Graves' hyperthyroidism and ophthalmopathy. RNA transcripts provided the source from which TCR beta CDR3 regions were amplified. RT-PCR in the first round (using the HTBI primer set) targeted the TCR CDR3. TCRdb passed the multiplex PCR reads through MiXCR, listing each CDR3 protein once. The sample includes fewer than 650,000 distinct CDR3 sequences, 11% to 15% of them seen just once. The sample was blood. All receptors derive from a woman aged 25 to 45 with Graves' hyperthyroidism that later progressed to Graves' ophthalmopathy.

In regard to this clonotype: A read error is possible here, since a much larger clone lies one base away. The chain uses TRBV3-1 and TRBJ1-2; D call uncertain. This CDR3 is built from 12 residues. The germline gives CDR1 LGHDT, CDR2 YNNKEL (reference sequence). Trimming removed 0 bases from V and 7 bases from J, with 6 bases in between. CDR3: CASSQEDSGYTF. CDR3 bases: TGTGCCAGCAGCCAAGAAGACTCTGGCTACACCTTC.

This clonotype has ten or more counts. This rearrangement joins TRBV30 to TRBJ2-1, with D uncertain. The CDR3 extends over 13 amino acids. Trimming took 6 bases from V and 3 from J, leaving 12 bases between them. Germline CDR1 reads GTSNPN; CDR2 reads SVGIG (reference sequence). In nucleotides, the CDR3 is TGTGCCTGCCCCCGACCAGGCTACAATGAGCAGTTCTTC. Translating it yields CACPRPGYNEQFF. The complete variable domain, with remaining parts taken from reference TRBV30 and TRBJ2-1, reads SQTIHQWPATLVQPVGSPLSLECTVEGTSNPNLYWYRQAAGRGLQLLFYSVGIGQISSEVPQNLSASRPQDRQFILSSKKLLLSDSGFYLCACPRPGYNEQFFGPGTRLTVL.

This clonotype was observed at least ten times. The CDR3 sequence: CASSIVEDQPQHF. For the CDR3, the DNA is TGTGCCAGTAGTATTGTTGAGGATCAGCCCCAGCATTTT. The rearrangement uses TRBV19 and TRBJ1-5; no definite D call. The V gene's germline CDR1 is LNHDA and CDR2 SQIVND (reference sequence). The V end lost 3 bases, the J end lost 5 bases, and 8 bases lay between the germline ends. The CDR3 runs 13 residues. Full variable domain (remainder filled in from reference TRBV19 and TRBJ1-5): DGGITQSPKYLFRKEGQNVTLSCEQNLNHDAMYWYRQDPGQGLRLIYYSQIVNDFQKGDIAEGYSVSREKKESFPLTVTSAQKNPTAFYLCASSIVEDQPQHFGDGTRLSIL.

The chain couples TRBV28 to TRBJ2-3; 9 bases are shared with TRBD1. From germline, CDR1 is MDHEN and CDR2 SYDVKM. Unmatched junction bases numbered 14, after V lost 3 bases and J lost 4 bases. CDR3 length equals 18 residues. The CDR3 is CASSFPLSGQGAADTQYF. The DNA for the CDR3 is TGTGCCAGCAGTTTTCCCCTCTCGGGACAGGGAGCCGCAGATACGCAGTATTTT.

The chain links TRBV29-1 to TRBJ2-1, with 10 nucleotides matching TRBD1. The CDR3 contains 13 residues. V trimming: 4 bases; J trimming: 7 bases; junction bases outside the gene matches: 4. Looked up from germline, CDR1 is SQVTM and CDR2 is ANQGSEA. The DNA of the CDR3 is TGCAGCGTTGGGGGACAGGGGTATAATGAGCAGTTCTTC. This sequence encodes CSVGGQGYNEQFF.

The chain is built from TRBV5-4 and TRBJ1-5; TRBD1 matches 7 bases. Unmatched junction bases numbered 14, after V lost 4 bases and J lost 7 bases. Germline V gene sequence: CDR1 SGHNT, CDR2 YYREEE (reference sequence). The CDR3 runs to 16 residues. CDR3 loop: CASSIMKGAKEQPQHF. Here the CDR3 DNA reads TGTGCCAGCAGCATAATGAAGGGGGCCAAGGAACAGCCCCAGCATTTT.

This clonotype was recorded many times. The chain joins TRBV28 to TRBJ1-1, with D possibly being TRBD1 (5 bases). CDR1 and CDR2 (germline): MDHEN, SYDVKM. The CDR3 is 13 amino acids. With 7 bases removed from V and 7 bases from J, the gap between germline ends came to 16 bases. CDR3 amino acids: CASKGRDRYEAFF. The CDR3 DNA reads TGTGCCAGCAAGGGCCGGGACCGCTATGAAGCTTTCTTT. The full variable domain, in which reference TRBV28 and TRBJ1-1 provide the parts outside the CDR3, is DVKVTQSSRYLVKRTGEKVFLECVQDMDHENMFWYRQDPGLGLRLIYFSYDVKMKEKGDIPEGYSVSREKKERFSLILESASTNQTSMYLCASKGRDRYEAFFGQGTRLTVV.

A few counts support this clonotype. This chain joins TRBV6-5 and TRBJ1-5; D not resolved. CDR1 and CDR2 from the germline V gene are MNHEY and SVGAGI. Trimming took 0 bases from V and 0 from J, leaving 3 bases between them. The length of the CDR3 is 14 residues. CDR3 coding DNA: TGTGCCAGCAGTTACTCAGCTAGCAATCAGCCCCAGCATTTT. Its protein product is CASSYSASNQPQHF.

This clonotype was picked up many times. This rearrangement joins TRBV6-5 to TRBJ1-6, with D uncertain. Trimming shortened V by 0 bases and J by 5 bases, and 17 bases separated the two germline ends. The CDR3 is 18 residues long. CDR1 MNHEY and CDR2 SVGAGI come from the germline V gene. In nucleotides, the CDR3 is TGTGCCAGCAGTTACTCTAGTCCGGGAAGCACAGATAATTCACCCCTCCACTTT. It specifies CASSYSSPGSTDNSPLHF.

As for this clonotype: This may stem from a read error, because a much larger clone lies one nucleotide away. The chain combines TRBV4-1 with TRBJ2-7, with 11 bases matching TRBD1. The CDR3 is 16 amino acids. J was trimmed by 7 bases and V by 0 bases; bases with no gene match: 8. Germline V gene data show CDR1 as MGHRA and CDR2 as YSYEKL. Written as DNA, the CDR3 is TGCGCCAGCAGCCAAGAAAAGGACAGGGGGCTGGAAGAGCAGTACTTC. This gives the protein CASSQEKDRGLEEQYF.

This clonotype was seen at least ten times. This chain connects TRBV29-1 to TRBJ2-1, with D perhaps matching TRBD2 (5 bases). This CDR3 has 12 residues. Germline V gives CDR1 SQVTM, CDR2 ANQGSEA. Between the trimmed V and J ends, which lost 6 bases and 6 bases, there was a span of 12 bases. The CDR3 coding sequence is TGCAGCGTCCCTGAAGGAGGCAATGAGCAGTTCTTC. Translation gives CSVPEGGNEQFF.

This clonotype was detected a few times. This chain connects TRBV6-2 or TRBV6-3 to TRBJ2-1; 7 nucleotides align to TRBD2. This CDR3 has 16 amino acids. Germline V gene sequence: CDR1 MNHEY, CDR2 SVGEGT. The V and J ends lost 5 bases and 8 bases, in that order; junction bases with no gene match: 15. The CDR3 region is CASSSTSGTLRDEQFF. CDR3 coding DNA: TGTGCCAGCAGTAGCACCAGCGGGACCCTTAGGGATGAGCAGTTCTTC.

The sample holds one count of this clonotype. A read error is possible here, since a much larger clone lies one base away. This sequence joins TRBV30 and TRBJ1-5; 11 nucleotides match TRBD1. Gene TRBJ2-3 matches the end of the DNA better, so the J call may be wrong. The CDR3 has 14 residues. Germline CDR1 reads GTSNPN; CDR2 reads SVGIG (reference sequence). DNA of the CDR3: TGTGCCTTTAGCCGGGACAGGGGGTATCAGCCCCAGTATTTT. Protein product: CAFSRDRGYQPQYF.

The J gene is TRBJ2-2, the V gene TRBV28; tentative D call: TRBD2 (6 bases). The CDR3 spans 15 residues. The ends were cut back, 4 bases at V and 5 bases at J, with 14 bases in the middle. CDR1 and CDR2 (germline): MDHEN, SYDVKM. For the CDR3, the DNA is TGTGCCAGCAGTTGGGCTCCCCGGGGGACCGGGGAGCTGTTTTTT. Amino acid sequence: CASSWAPRGTGELFF.

This clonotype has more than one count but fewer than ten. This chain joins TRBV28 and TRBJ1-1; maybe TRBD1 (6 bases). Germline lookup yields CDR1 MDHEN and CDR2 SYDVKM. Trimming removed 8 bases from V and 1 base from J, with 20 bases in between. The CDR3 extends over 16 amino acids. For the CDR3, the DNA is TGTGCCAGCCCTAGGAGGGGGGCGAATTGGAACACTGAAGCTTTCTTT. Its protein is CASPRRGANWNTEAFF.

This chain uses TRBV20-1 with TRBJ2-1, with 9 bases matching TRBD2. The CDR3 is made up of 16 amino acids. Germline V gene lookup returns CDR1 DFQATT and CDR2 SNEGSKA (reference sequence). Germline trimming cut 1 base from V and 3 bases from J; bases unmatched to any gene: 7. CDR3 nucleotide sequence: TGCAGTGCTAGAGCCCTAAGCGGGGGGTTCTACAATGAGCAGTTCTTC. Its protein product is CSARALSGGFYNEQFF.

This chain uses TRBV27 with TRBJ1-2; TRBD1 aligns across 10 bases. Germline V gene data show CDR1 as MNHEY and CDR2 as SMNVEV (reference sequence). The V and J ends lost 9 bases and 1 base, in that order; junction bases with no gene match: 8. The CDR3 spans 15 residues. In DNA form, the CDR3 reads TGTGCCAGAGGATACGGGACAGGGGTTAACTATGGCTACACCTTC. This sequence encodes CARGYGTGVNYGYTF.

The J gene is TRBJ2-7, the V gene TRBV4-1, with 7 positions matching TRBD1. Losses at the gene ends were 3 bases for V and 5 bases for J; bases not matched to a gene: 10. The length of the CDR3 is 15 residues. Looked up from germline, CDR1 is MGHRA and CDR2 is YSYEKL. The CDR3, as DNA: TGCGCCAGCAGCCACCCGACAGGGCGAACCAACGAGCAGTACTTC. It translates to CASSHPTGRTNEQYF.

This sequence joins TRBV2 and TRBJ2-2; TRBD1 might be the D (5 bases). Germline lookup yields CDR1 SNHLY and CDR2 FYNNEI. Between the trimmed V and J ends, which lost 5 bases and 7 bases, there was a span of 17 bases. CDR3 size: 15 residues. The CDR3 protein is CASSYLGPLGGELFF. The DNA of the CDR3 is TGTGCCAGCAGTTACTTGGGGCCCCTTGGCGGGGAGCTGTTTTTT. The variable domain in full, completed from reference TRBV2 and TRBJ2-2, reads EPEVTQTPSHQVTQMGQEVILRCVPISNHLYFYWYRQILGQKVEFLVSFYNNEISEKSEIFDDQFSVERPDGSNFTLKIRSTKLEDSAMYFCASSYLGPLGGELFFGEGSRLTVL.

This clonotype occurred many times. The chain combines TRBV7-3 with TRBJ1-2; 8 nucleotides match TRBD1. Germline CDR1 and CDR2: SGHTA and FQGTGA. There are 13 residues in the CDR3. V was pared by 2 bases and J by 8 bases, with 4 bases of the junction left unmatched. The CDR3 DNA follows: TGTGCCAGCAGCTTACTGACAGGGGACGGCTACACCTTC. Translated, it gives CASSLLTGDGYTF. Together with reference TRBV7-3 and TRBJ1-2, the CDR3 gives the full variable domain: GAGVSQTPSNKVTEKGKYVELRCDPISGHTALYWYRQSLGQGPEFLIYFQGTGAADDSGLPNDRFFAVRPEGSVSTLKIQRTERGDSAVYLCASSLLTGDGYTFGSGTRLTVV.

V gene TRBV20-1 combines with J gene TRBJ1-2, with a tentative D call TRBD1 (5 bases). The CDR3 length is 14 residues. Trimming took off 6 bases at V and 4 bases at J, with 18 bases between the two ends. Germline V gene data show CDR1 as DFQATT and CDR2 as SNEGSKA (reference sequence). DNA for the CDR3: TGCAGTGCCACTAGTGTTACAGGCCCCTATGGCTACACCTTC. Protein: CSATSVTGPYGYTF.

Ten or more counts support this clonotype. The chain recombines TRBV6-6 with TRBJ2-1; 11 bases align to TRBD2. The ends lost 0 bases at V and 6 bases at J; junction bases unmatched: 10. The CDR3 contains 18 residues. The germline gives CDR1 MNHNY, CDR2 SVGAGI (reference sequence). CDR3 nucleotide sequence: TGTGCCAGCAGTTACTCTCCGACGATAGCGGGAGGGCCCAATGAGCAGTTCTTC. Its translation: CASSYSPTIAGGPNEQFF.